This T cell receptor beta chain emerged from a study of T cells in localized non-small cell lung cancer. Study observations and caveats: Uninvolved adjacent lung showed the highest T cell clonality, exceeding tumor.

As to this clone: Its antigen is still unknown.

Assay: immunoSEQ multiplex PCR; the TCRdb copy retains only in-frame clones and omits some. The sample contains 25,000 to 30,000 clones, 92% of which appear only once. The source material was peripheral blood mononuclear cells, sampled before any cancer treatment. This clonotype was sampled from a woman aged 40 to 75 with stage III lung adenocarcinoma.

CDR3 DNA: TGTGCCTCGGGACTAGCGGGGGGTAATGAGCAGTTCTTC. Its translation is CASGLAGGNEQFF. The rearrangement uses TRBV30 and TRBJ2-1, with 15 bases aligning to TRBD2. This CDR3 has 13 residues. Trimming cost V 7 bases and J 7 bases; bases outside gene matches: 2. Germline V gene data show CDR1 as GTSNPN and CDR2 as SVGIG (reference sequence).